This T cell receptor (beta chain) was sequenced in a study of shared clonotypes between healthy human individuals. General study findings and limits: A generally larger estimated richness was seen in naive subsets than in memory subsets. The study's rarefaction showed incomplete sorted-subset sequencing despite large depth.

As concerns this clone: The antigen remains undetermined.

From CD4+ cells came CD45RA+ naive and CD45RA-negative memory subsets. Here immunoSEQ multiplex PCR was the method, and the copy in TCRdb shows in-frame clones only, minus some. The data show a few million clones, with 90% to 97% seen just once and roughly 0.13% held by the top ten. The germline gives CDR1 MNHEY, CDR2 SMNVEV (reference sequence). V was clipped by 5 bases and J by 5 bases; unmatched bases: 11. The CDR3 totals 15 residues. This TCR was recovered from a man aged 18 to 29 in good health. The chain couples TRBV27 to TRBJ2-5; 7 nucleotides agree with TRBD1. Sequenced material: naive CD4+ T cells sorted from blood. Subset of the sample: CD45RA+ positively selected. Written as DNA, the CDR3 is TGTGCCAGCAGTCCAAGGAAAGGGGGCGAGGAGACCCAGTACTTC. Its translation: CASSPRKGGEETQYF.